This T cell receptor (beta chain) was captured by sequencing in a study of long-term antiretroviral therapy in people with HIV. For this clone: Its antigen is undetermined.

Runs used v3.0 of the immunoSEQ assay and were done at survey level. Sequenced by immunoSEQ multiplex PCR; TCRdb stores in-frame clones only, minus some. Here the sample spans 6,000 or so clones, around 77% being singletons. Study results and caveats: CDR3 length ranges were narrower in HIV repertoires than in controls. Missing from the dataset were any data on ART adherence, viral resistance or therapy changes. Samples were collected from about 2003 to 2018 under possibly less effective ART regimens.

The material sequenced was unsorted PBMCs, taken 0.5 years before starting antiretroviral therapy. This clonotype originated in a man aged 35 to 55 with HIV.

CDR3 amino acids: CASSIRLGGYEQYF. The CDR3 coding sequence is TGTGCCAGCAGCATCCGATTAGGGGGCTACGAGCAGTACTTC. The rearrangement uses TRBV21-1 and TRBJ2-7; TRBD1, as called in the table, went unchecked against the DNA. TRBV21-1 has pseudogene status. This CDR3 is built from 14 residues.